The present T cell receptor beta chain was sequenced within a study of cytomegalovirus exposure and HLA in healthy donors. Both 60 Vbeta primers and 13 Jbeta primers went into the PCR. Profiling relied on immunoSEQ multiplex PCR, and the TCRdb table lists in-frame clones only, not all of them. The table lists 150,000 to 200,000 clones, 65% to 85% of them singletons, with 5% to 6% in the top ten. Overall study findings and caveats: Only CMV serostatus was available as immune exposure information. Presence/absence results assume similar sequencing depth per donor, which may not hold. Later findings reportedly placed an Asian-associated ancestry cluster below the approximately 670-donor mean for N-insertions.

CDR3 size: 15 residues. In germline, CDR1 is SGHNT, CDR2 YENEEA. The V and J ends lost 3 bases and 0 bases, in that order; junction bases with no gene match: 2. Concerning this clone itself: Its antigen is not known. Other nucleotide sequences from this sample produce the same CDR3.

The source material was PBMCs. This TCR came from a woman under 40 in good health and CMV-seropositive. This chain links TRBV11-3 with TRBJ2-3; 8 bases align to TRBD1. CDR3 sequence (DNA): TGTGCCAGCAGCTTGGGACAGGCTAGCACAGATACGCAGTATTTT. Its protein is CASSLGQASTDTQYF.